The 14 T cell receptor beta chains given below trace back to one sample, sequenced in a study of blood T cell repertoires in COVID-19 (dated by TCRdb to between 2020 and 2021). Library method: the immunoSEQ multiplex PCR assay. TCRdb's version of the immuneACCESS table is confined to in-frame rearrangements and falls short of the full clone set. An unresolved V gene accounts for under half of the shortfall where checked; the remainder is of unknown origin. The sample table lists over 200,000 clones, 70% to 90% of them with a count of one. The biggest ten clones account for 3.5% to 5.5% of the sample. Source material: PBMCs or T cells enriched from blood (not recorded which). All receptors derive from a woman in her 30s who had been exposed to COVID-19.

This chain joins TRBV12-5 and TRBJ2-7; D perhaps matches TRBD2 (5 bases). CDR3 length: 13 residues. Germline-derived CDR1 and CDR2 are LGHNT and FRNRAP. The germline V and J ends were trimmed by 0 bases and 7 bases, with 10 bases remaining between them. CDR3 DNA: TGTGCTAGTGGTTTGGTCGGACGAGGGGAGCAGTACTTC. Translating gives CASGLVGRGEQYF.

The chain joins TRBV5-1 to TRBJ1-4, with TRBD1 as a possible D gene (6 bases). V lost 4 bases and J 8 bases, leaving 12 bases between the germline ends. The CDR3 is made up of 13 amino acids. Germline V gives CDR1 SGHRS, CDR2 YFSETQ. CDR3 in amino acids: CASSRQTGEKLFF. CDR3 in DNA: TGCGCCAGCAGCCGACAAACAGGGGAAAAACTGTTTTTT.

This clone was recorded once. CDR3 DNA sequence: TGTGCTAGTGGTTTGGCCGGGACAAGGCCTTTGAACGAGCAGTACTTC. Translated: CASGLAGTRPLNEQYF. The chain is built from TRBV12-5 and TRBJ2-7, with a weak D call TRBD1 (6 bases). The V gene lost 1 base and the J gene lost 5 bases, with 18 bases spanning the gap. CDR3 length: 16 residues. From germline, CDR1 is LGHNT and CDR2 FRNRAP.

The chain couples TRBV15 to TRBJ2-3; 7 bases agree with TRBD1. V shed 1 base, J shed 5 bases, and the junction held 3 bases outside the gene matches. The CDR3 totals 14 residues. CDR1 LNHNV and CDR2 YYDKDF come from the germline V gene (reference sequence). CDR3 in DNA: TGTGCCACCAGCAGAGCCAGGGGGATAGATACGCAGTATTTT. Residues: CATSRARGIDTQYF. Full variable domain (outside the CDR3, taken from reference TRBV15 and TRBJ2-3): DAMVIQNPRYQVTQFGKPVTLSCSQTLNHNVMYWYQQKSSQAPKLLFHYYDKDFNNEADTPDNFQSRRPNTSFCFLDIRSPGLGDTAMYLCATSRARGIDTQYFGPGTRLTVL.

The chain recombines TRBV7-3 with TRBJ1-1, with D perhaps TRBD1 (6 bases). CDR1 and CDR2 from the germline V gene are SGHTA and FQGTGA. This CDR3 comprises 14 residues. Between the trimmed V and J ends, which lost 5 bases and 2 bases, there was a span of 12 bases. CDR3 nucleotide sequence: TGTGCCAGCAGCGTGGGGGCGGCCAACACTGAAGCTTTCTTT. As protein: CASSVGAANTEAFF.

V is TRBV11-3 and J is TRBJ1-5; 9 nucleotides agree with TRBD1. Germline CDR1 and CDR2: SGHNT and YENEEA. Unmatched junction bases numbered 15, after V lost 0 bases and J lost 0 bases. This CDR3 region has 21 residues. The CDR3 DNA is TGTGCCAGCAGCTTAGACCCTTCTCCCGGGACAGGGTATCGTAGCAATCAGCCCCAGCATTTT. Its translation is CASSLDPSPGTGYRSNQPQHF. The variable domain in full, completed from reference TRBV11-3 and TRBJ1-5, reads EAGVVQSPRYKIIEKKQPVAFWCNPISGHNTLYWYLQNLGQGPELLIRYENEEAVDDSQLPKDRFSAERLKGVDSTLKIQPAELGDSAVYLCASSLDPSPGTGYRSNQPQHFGDGTRLSIL.

The CDR3 region is CASSLTGTGEEKLFF. The CDR3 region has the DNA TGCGCCAGCAGCCTCACCGGGACGGGGGAGGAAAAACTGTTTTTT. The chain has TRBV5-1 and TRBJ1-4; possible D gene TRBD1, 5 bases. Trimming stripped 4 bases from V and 8 bases from J, with 18 bases between. The CDR3 has 15 amino acids. Germline CDR1 is SGHRS and CDR2 is YFSETQ.

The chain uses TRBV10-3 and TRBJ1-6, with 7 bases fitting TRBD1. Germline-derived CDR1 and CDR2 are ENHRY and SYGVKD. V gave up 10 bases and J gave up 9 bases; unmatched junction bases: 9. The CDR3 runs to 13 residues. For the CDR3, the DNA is TGTGCCAAACGGGACAGCCAAGGTTCACCCCTCCACTTT. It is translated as CAKRDSQGSPLHF.

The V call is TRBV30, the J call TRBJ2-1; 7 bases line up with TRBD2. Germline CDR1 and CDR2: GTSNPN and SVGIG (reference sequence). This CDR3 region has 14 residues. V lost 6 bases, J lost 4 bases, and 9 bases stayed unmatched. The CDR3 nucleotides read TGTGCCTGCGACCTCCTGGGGGGGTACAATGAGCAGTTCTTC. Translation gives CACDLLGGYNEQFF.

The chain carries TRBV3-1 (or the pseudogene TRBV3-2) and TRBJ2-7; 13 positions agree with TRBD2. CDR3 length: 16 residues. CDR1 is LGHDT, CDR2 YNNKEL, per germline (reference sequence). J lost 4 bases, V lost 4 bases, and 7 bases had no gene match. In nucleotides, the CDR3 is TGTGCCAGCAGCCGCGGACTAGCGGGGGTCGGGTACGAGCAGTACTTC. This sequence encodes CASSRGLAGVGYEQYF.

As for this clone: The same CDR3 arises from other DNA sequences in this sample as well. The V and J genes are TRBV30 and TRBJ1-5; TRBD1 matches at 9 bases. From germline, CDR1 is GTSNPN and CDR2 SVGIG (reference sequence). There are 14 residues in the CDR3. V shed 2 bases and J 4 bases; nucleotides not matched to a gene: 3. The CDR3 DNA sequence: TGTGCCTGGAGTCGGGGACAGGGAAATCAGCCCCAGCATTTT. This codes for CAWSRGQGNQPQHF.

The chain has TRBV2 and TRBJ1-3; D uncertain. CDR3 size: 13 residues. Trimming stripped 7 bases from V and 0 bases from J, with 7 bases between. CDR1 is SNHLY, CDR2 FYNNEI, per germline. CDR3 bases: TGTGCCAGCACCCAGATCTCTGGAAACACCATATATTTT. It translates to CASTQISGNTIYF.

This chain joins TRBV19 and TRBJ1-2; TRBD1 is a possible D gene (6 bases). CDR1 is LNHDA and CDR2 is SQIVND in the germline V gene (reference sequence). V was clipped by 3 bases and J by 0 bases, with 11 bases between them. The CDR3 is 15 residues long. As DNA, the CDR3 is TGTGCCAGTAGTATGGGCAGGGGCCCTAACTATGGCTACACCTTC. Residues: CASSMGRGPNYGYTF.

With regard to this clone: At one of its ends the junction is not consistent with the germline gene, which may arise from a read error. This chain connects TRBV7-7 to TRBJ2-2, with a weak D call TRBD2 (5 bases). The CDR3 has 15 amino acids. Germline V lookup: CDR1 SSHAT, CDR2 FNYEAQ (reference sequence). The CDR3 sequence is CASSLFSEVAGELFF. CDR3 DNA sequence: TGTGCTAGCAGCTTATTTTCGGAGGTGGCCGGGGAGCTGTTTTTT.